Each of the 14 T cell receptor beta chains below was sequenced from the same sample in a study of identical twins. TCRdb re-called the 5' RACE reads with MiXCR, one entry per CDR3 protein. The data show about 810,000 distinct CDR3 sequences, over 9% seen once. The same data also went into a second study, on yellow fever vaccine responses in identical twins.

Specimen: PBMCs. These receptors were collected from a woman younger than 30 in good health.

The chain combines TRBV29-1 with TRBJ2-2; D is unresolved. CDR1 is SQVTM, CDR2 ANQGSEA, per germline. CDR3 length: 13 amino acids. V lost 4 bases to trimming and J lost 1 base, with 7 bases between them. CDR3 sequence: CSVGRQNTGELFF. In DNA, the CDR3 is TGCAGCGTTGGAAGACAGAACACCGGGGAGCTGTTTTTT.

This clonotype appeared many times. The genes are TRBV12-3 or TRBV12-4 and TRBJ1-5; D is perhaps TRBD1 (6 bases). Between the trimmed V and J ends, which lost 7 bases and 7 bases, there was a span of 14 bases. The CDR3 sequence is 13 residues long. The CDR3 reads CASTGGAGQPQHF. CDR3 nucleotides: TGTGCCAGCACTGGGGGGGCCGGACAGCCCCAGCATTTT.

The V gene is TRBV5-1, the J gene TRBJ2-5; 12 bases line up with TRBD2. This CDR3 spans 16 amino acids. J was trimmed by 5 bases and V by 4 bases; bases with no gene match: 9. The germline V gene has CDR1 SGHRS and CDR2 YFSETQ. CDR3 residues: CASSRRLAGDGETQYF. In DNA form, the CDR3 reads TGCGCCAGCAGCCGAAGACTAGCGGGAGACGGGGAGACCCAGTACTTC. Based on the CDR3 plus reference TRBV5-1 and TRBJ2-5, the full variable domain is KAGVTQTPRYLIKTRGQQVTLSCSPISGHRSVSWYQQTPGQGLQFLFEYFSETQRNKGNFPGRFSGRQFSNSRSEMNVSTLELGDSALYLCASSRRLAGDGETQYFGPGTRLLVL.

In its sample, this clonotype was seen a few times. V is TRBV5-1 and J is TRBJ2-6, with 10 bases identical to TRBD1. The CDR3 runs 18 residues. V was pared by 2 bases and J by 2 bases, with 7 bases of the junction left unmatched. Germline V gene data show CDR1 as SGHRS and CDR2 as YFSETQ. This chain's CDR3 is CASSFYRDRGTGANVLTF. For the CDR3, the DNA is TGCGCCAGCAGCTTTTACCGGGACAGGGGCACTGGGGCCAACGTCCTGACTTTC.

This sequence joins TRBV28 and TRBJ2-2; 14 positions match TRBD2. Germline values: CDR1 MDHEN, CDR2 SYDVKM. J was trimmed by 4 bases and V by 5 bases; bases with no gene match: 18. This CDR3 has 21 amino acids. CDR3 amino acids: CASSPRLAGGPIRTRTGELFF. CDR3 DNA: TGTGCCAGCAGTCCTCGACTAGCGGGAGGGCCAATCCGAACCCGCACCGGGGAGCTGTTTTTT.

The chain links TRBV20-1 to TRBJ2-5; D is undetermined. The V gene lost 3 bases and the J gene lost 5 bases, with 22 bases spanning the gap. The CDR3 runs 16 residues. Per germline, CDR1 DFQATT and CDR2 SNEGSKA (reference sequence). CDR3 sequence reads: CSASDLSTGLGETQYF. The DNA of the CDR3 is TGCAGTGCTAGTGATCTATCAACCGGGCTCGGGGAGACCCAGTACTTC.

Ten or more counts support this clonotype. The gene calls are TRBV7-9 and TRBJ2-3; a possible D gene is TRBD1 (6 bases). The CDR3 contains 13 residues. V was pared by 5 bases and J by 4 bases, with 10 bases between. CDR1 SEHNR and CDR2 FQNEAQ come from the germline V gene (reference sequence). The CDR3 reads CASSARTADTQYF. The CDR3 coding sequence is TGTGCCAGCAGCGCCCGGACAGCAGATACGCAGTATTTT.

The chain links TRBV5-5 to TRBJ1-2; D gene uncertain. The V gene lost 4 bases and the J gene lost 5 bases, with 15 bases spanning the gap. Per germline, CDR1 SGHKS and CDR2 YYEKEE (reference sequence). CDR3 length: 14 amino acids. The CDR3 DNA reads TGTGCCAGCAGCACCGGCTTGGACGGTTATGGCTACACCTTC. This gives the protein CASSTGLDGYGYTF.

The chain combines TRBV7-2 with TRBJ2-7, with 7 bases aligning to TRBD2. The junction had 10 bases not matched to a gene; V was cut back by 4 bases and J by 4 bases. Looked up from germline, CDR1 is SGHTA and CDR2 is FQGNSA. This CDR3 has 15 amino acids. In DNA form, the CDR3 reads TGTGCCAGCAGCTCCCCAGGCGGGAGATTGTACGAGCAGTACTTC. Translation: CASSSPGGRLYEQYF.

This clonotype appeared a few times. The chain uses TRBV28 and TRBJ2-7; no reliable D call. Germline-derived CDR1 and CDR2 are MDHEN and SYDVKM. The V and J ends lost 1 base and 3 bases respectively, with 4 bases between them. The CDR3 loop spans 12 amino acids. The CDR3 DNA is TGTGCCAGCAGTTTATATCTCTACGAGCAGTACTTC. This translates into CASSLYLYEQYF.

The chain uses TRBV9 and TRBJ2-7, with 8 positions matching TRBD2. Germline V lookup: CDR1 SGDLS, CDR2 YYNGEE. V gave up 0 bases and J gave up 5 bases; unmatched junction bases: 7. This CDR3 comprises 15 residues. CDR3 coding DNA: TGTGCCAGCAGCGTAGATGCGGCGGGAGGCGACGAGCAGTACTTC. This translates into CASSVDAAGGDEQYF.

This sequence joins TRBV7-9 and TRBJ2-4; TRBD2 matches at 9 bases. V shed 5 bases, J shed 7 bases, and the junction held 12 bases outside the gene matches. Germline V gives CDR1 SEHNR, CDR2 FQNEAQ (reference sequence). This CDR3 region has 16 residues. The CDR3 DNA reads TGTGCCAGCAGCCTCCCGGAGGGACTAGCAAGGAACATTCAGTACTTC. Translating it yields CASSLPEGLARNIQYF. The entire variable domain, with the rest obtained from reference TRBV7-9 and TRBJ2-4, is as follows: DTGVSQNPRHKITKRGQNVTFRCDPISEHNRLYWYRQTLGQGPEFLTYFQNEAQLEKSRLLSDRFSAERPKGSFSTLEIQRTEQGDSAMYLCASSLPEGLARNIQYFGAGTRLSVL.

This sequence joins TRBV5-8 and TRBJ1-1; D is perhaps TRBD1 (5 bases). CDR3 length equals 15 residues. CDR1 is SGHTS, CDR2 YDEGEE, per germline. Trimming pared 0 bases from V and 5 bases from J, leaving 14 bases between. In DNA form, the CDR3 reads TGTGCCAGCAGCTTGGAACGGAGGGGTTGGACTGAAGCTTTCTTT. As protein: CASSLERRGWTEAFF.

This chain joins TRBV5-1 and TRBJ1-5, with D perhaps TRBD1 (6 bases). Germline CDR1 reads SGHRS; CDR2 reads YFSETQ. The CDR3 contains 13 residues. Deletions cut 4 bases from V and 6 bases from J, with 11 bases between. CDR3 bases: TGCGCCAGCAGCGACACAGGGTCTCAGCCCCAGCATTTT. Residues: CASSDTGSQPQHF.